Listed here is a single T cell receptor (beta chain). As yet, its antigen is unknown. This specimen belongs to a study of shared clonotypes between healthy human individuals. Study-wide background: Serving as donors were two women and a few men, whose ages spanned 18 to 49. Study outcomes and limitations: Sampling involved blood alone; tissue repertoires likely differ. Rarefaction showed that sequencing of sorted subsets was incomplete (despite large depth).

The V and J ends lost 6 bases and 10 bases respectively, with 13 bases between them. Germline CDR1 LGHNT, CDR2 FRNRAP. The CDR3 spans 12 residues. Data came from immunoSEQ multiplex PCR; TCRdb stores just in-frame clones and leaves some out. The sample lists 2,500,000 or so clones, 93% occurring once. V usage is TRBV12-5 and J usage is TRBJ1-3; no firm D call. The origin of this receptor is a man younger than 35 in good health. Some clones in this sample may be carry-over from other donors' samples. The sample comprised naive CD4+ T cells from PBMCs. Sample subset: CD45RA+ positively selected. CDR3 nucleotide sequence: TGTGCTAGTGGGTATGACCTTGCAACCATATATTTT. This gives the protein CASGYDLATIYF.